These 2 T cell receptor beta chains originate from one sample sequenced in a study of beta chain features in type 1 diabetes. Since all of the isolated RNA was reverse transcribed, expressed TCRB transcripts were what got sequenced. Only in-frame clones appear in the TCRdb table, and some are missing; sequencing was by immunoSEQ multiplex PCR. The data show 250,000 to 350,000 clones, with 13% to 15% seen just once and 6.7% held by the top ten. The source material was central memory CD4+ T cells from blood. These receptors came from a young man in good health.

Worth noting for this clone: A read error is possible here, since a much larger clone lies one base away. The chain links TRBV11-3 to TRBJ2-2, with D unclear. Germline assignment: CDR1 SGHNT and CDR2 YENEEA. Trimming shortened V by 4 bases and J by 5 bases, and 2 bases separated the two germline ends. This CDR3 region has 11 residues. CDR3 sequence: CASSYTGELFF. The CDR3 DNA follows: TGTGCCAGCAGCTATACCGGGGAGCTGTTTTTT.

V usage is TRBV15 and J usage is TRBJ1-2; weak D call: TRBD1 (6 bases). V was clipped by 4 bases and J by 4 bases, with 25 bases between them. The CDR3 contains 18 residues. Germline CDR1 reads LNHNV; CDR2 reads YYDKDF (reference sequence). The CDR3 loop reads CATSTPRGGARVFYGYTF. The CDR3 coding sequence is TGTGCCACCAGCACCCCTAGGGGGGGGGCACGAGTCTTCTATGGCTACACCTTC.